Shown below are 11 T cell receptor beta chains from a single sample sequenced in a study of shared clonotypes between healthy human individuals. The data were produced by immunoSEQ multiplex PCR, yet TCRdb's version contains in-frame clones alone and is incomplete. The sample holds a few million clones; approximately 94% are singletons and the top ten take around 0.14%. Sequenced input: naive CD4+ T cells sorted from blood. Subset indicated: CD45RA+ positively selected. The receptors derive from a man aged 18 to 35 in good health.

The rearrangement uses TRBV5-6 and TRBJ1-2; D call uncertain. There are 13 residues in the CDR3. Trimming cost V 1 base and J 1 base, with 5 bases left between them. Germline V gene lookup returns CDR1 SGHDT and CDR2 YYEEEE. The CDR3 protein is CASSLPLNYGYTF. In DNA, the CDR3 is TGTGCCAGCAGCTTGCCCCTTAACTATGGCTACACCTTC.

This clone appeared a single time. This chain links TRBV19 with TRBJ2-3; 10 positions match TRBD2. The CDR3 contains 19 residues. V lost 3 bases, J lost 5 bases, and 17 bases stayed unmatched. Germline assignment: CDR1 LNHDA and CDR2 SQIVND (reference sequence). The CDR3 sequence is CASSIPLFASGSIGDTQYF. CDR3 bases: TGTGCCAGTAGTATTCCCCTCTTCGCTAGCGGGAGTATAGGAGATACGCAGTATTTT.

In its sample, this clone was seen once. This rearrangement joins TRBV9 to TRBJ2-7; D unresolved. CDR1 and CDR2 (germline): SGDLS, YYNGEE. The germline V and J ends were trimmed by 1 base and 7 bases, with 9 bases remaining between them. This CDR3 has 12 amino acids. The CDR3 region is CASSVYDGEQYF. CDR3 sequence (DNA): TGTGCCAGCAGCGTATACGACGGGGAGCAGTACTTC.

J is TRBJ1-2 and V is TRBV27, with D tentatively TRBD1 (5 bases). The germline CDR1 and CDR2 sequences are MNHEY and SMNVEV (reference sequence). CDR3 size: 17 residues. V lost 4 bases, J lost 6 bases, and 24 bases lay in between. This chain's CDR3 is CASSSGRSPGGGNGYTF. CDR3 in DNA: TGTGCCAGCAGTTCCGGTCGGAGCCCGGGGGGAGGCAATGGCTACACCTTC.

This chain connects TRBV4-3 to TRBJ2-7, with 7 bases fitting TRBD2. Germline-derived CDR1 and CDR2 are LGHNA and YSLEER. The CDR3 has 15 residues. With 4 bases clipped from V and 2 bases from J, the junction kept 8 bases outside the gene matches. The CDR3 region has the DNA TGCGCCAGCAGCCGGGAGCGGGACCCCGCCTACGAGCAGTACTTC. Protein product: CASSRERDPAYEQYF.

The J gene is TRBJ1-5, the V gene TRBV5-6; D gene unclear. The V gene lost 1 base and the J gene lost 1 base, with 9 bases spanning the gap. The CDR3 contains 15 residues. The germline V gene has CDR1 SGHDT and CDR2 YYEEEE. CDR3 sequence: CASSLTGQSNQPQHF. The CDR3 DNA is TGTGCCAGCAGCTTGACCGGGCAGAGCAATCAGCCCCAGCATTTT.

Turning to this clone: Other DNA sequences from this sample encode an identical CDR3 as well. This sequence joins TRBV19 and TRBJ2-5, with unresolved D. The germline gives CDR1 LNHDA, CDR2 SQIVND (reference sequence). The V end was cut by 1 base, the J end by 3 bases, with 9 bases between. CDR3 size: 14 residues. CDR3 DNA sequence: TGTGCCAGTAGTATAGGGACGGCCAAAGAGACCCAGTACTTC. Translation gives CASSIGTAKETQYF. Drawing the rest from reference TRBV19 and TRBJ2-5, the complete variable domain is DGGITQSPKYLFRKEGQNVTLSCEQNLNHDAMYWYRQDPGQGLRLIYYSQIVNDFQKGDIAEGYSVSREKKESFPLTVTSAQKNPTAFYLCASSIGTAKETQYFGPGTRLLVL.

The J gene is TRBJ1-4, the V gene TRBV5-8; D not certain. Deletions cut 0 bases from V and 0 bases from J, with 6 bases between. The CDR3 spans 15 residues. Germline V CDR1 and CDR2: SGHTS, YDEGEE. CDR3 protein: CASSLGYATNEKLFF. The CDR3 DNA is TGTGCCAGCAGCTTGGGGTATGCAACTAATGAAAAACTGTTTTTT. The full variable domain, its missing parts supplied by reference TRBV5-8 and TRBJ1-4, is EAGVTQSPTHLIKTRGQQATLRCSPISGHTSVYWYQQALGLGLQFLLWYDEGEERNRGNFPPRFSGRQFPNYSSELNVNALELEDSALYLCASSLGYATNEKLFFGSGTQLSVL.

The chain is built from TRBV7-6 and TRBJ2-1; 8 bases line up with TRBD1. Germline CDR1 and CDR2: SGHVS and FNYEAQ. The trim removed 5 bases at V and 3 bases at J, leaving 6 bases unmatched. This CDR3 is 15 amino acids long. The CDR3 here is CASSRGQGYYNEQFF. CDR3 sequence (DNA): TGTGCCAGCAGCCGTGGACAGGGTTACTACAATGAGCAGTTCTTC.

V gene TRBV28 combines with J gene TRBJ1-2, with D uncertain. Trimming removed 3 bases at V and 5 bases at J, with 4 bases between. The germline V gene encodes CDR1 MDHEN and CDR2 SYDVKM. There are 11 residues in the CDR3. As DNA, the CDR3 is TGTGCCAGCAGTTTGAAGTATGGCTACACCTTC. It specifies CASSLKYGYTF.

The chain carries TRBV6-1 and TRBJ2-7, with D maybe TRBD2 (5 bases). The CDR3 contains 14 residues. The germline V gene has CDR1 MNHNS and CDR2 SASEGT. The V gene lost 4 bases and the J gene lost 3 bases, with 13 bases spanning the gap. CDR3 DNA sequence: TGTGCCAGCAGTGTAGGACCCCGGGGCTACGAGCAGTACTTC. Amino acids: CASSVGPRGYEQYF.